This is a list of T cell receptor beta chains from one sample in a study of blood T cell repertoires in COVID-19. Only in-frame clones appear in the TCRdb table, and some are missing; sequencing was by immunoSEQ multiplex PCR. The sample has about 110,000 clones, 80% to 85% seen once. Specimen: peripheral blood. All receptors come from a man in his 70s with acute or convalescent COVID-19. Both conserved end residues are part of each CDR3. A D gene is named only where the DNA matches it firmly. Only part of the rows carry a size: once, few, many, or a class if the clone is expanded.

v_call	d_call	j_call	clone_size	cdr3_aa	cdr3_nt
TRBV7-8	TRBD2	TRBJ2-1	few	CASSWGLARDNEQFF	TGTGCCAGCAGCTGGGGACTAGCGAGAGACAATGAGCAGTTCTTC
TRBV11-2	NA	TRBJ1-5	NA	CASSLDRNQPQHF	TGTGCCAGCAGCTTAGATCGTAATCAGCCCCAGCATTTT
TRBV13	TRBD1	TRBJ1-5	few	CASSTSGGRGNQPQHF	TGTGCCAGCAGCACCTCAGGGGGCCGGGGGAATCAGCCCCAGCATTTT
TRBV5-4	TRBD2	TRBJ2-2	NA	CASSLALAGNTGELFF	TGTGCCAGCAGCTTGGCCTTAGCGGGGAACACCGGGGAGCTGTTTTTT
TRBV30	NA	TRBJ1-1	few	CAWSQTGNTEAFF	TGTGCCTGGAGTCAAACAGGGAACACTGAAGCTTTCTTT
TRBV12-3/TRBV12-4	TRBD1	TRBJ1-1	NA	CASSPTGVTEAFF	TGTGCCAGCAGTCCGACAGGGGTTACTGAAGCTTTCTTT
TRBV15	NA	TRBJ2-1	NA	CATSRGNGRGNNEQFF	TGTGCCACCAGCAGAGGTAACGGGAGAGGGAACAATGAGCAGTTCTTC
TRBV7-9	TRBD1	TRBJ1-6	NA	CASRVDRGYNSPLHF	TGTGCCAGCAGGGTAGACAGGGGCTATAATTCACCCCTCCACTTT
TRBV18	NA	TRBJ2-7	NA	CASSPPSRVGEQYF	TGTGCCAGCTCACCACCAAGCAGGGTCGGCGAGCAGTACTTC
TRBV15	TRBD2	TRBJ2-7	NA	CATSRDIPGLAVAPYEQYF	TGTGCCACCAGCAGAGACATTCCGGGACTAGCGGTAGCCCCCTACGAGCAGTACTTC
TRBV20-1	NA	TRBJ1-1	NA	CSASIAGGANRGAFF	TGCAGTGCTAGTATAGCTGGGGGGGCTAACCGGGGAGCTTTCTTT
TRBV5-1	NA	TRBJ2-1	NA	CASSSGLGARNEQFF	TGCGCCAGCAGCTCTGGGTTAGGGGCCCGCAATGAGCAGTTCTTC
TRBV28	NA	TRBJ1-2	few	CASDSDYGYTF	TGTGCCAGTGACAGTGACTATGGCTACACCTTC
TRBV7-2	NA	TRBJ2-7	NA	CASSFLSGEQYF	TGTGCCAGCAGCTTCTTGTCGGGGGAGCAGTACTTC
TRBV25-1	NA	TRBJ2-1	NA	CASSDPQGNEQFF	TGTGCCAGCAGTGATCCCCAGGGTAATGAGCAGTTCTTC
TRBV5-1	TRBD2	TRBJ2-5	NA	CASSPGHSSGSGETQYF	TGCGCCAGCAGCCCGGGCCACTCTAGCGGGTCCGGAGAGACCCAGTACTTC
TRBV11-2	NA	TRBJ1-2	few	CASSFNAESGYTF	TGTGCCAGCAGCTTTAATGCTGAGTCTGGCTACACCTTC
TRBV11-2	NA	TRBJ2-1	many	CASSRTLNNEQFF	TGTGCCAGCAGCCGGACACTCAACAATGAGCAGTTCTTC
TRBV30	TRBD1	TRBJ1-2	NA	CAWSVQGANYGYTF	TGTGCCTGGAGTGTACAGGGGGCGAACTATGGCTACACCTTC
TRBV5-1	TRBD1	TRBJ1-1	NA	CASSTGTGEAFF	TGCGCCAGCAGCACCGGGACAGGTGAAGCTTTCTTT
TRBV6-5	NA	TRBJ1-1	NA	CASSYSTRPMNTEAFF	TGTGCCAGCAGTTACTCGACAAGACCCATGAACACTGAAGCTTTCTTT
TRBV5-6	TRBD2	TRBJ2-7	NA	CASSLGPGGTYEQYF	TGTGCCAGCAGCTTGGGTCCGGGAGGCACCTACGAGCAGTACTTC
TRBV15	NA	TRBJ1-2	NA	CATSRKTAGANYGYTF	TGTGCCACCAGCAGGAAGACAGCGGGCGCTAACTATGGCTACACCTTC
TRBV5-1	NA	TRBJ1-3	once	CASSLQGTSGNTIYF	TGCGCCAGCAGCTTGCAGGGTACCTCTGGAAACACCATATATTTT
TRBV28	TRBD1	TRBJ1-1	NA	CASRDYRGNTEAFF	TGTGCCAGCAGGGATTACAGGGGAAACACTGAAGCTTTCTTT
TRBV6-5	TRBD2	TRBJ2-5	NA	CASSYGDSGRAETQYF	TGTGCCAGCAGTTACGGAGATAGCGGGAGGGCAGAGACCCAGTACTTC
TRBV18	NA	TRBJ1-4	NA	CASSPHIDEKLFF	TGTGCCAGCTCACCACACATTGATGAAAAACTGTTTTTT